Listed below are T cell receptor beta chains from one sample, sequenced in a study of identical twins. TCRdb itself ran the 5' RACE reads through MiXCR, one entry per CDR3 protein. The data show around 230,000 distinct CDR3 sequences, under 8.5% seen once. The same data also went into a second study, on T cells expressing NK-cell markers.

Material for sequencing was CD8+ T cells sorted from blood. The receptors shown here come from a woman between 18 and 30 years old in good health. CDR3s include the opening cysteine and the closing phenylalanine or tryptophan. The order of the fields is J gene, V gene, clone size, D gene, CDR3 protein, CDR3 DNA. A D gene is named only where the DNA matches it firmly. Rows may omit the clone size; those that give it use once, few, many or a size class.

j_gene: TRBJ2-5
v_gene: TRBV5-6
abundance: .
d_gene: .
CDR3aa: CASFSSGVRQETQYF
CDR3nt: TGTGCCAGCTTCTCATCAGGGGTCCGGCAAGAGACCCAGTACTTC

j_gene: TRBJ1-4
v_gene: TRBV18
abundance: many
d_gene: .
CDR3aa: CASSLGTQEKLFF
CDR3nt: TGTGCCAGCTCCCTCGGGACACAAGAAAAACTGTTTTTT

j_gene: TRBJ2-3
v_gene: TRBV5-6
abundance: .
d_gene: .
CDR3aa: CASTAGRSTDTQYF
CDR3nt: TGTGCCAGCACCGCGGGGAGGAGCACAGATACGCAGTATTTT

j_gene: TRBJ2-7
v_gene: TRBV12-3/TRBV12-4
abundance: many
d_gene: .
CDR3aa: CASTLFTGPFVYEQYF
CDR3nt: TGTGCCAGCACACTATTCACAGGGCCCTTTGTTTACGAGCAGTACTTC

j_gene: TRBJ2-3
v_gene: TRBV12-3/TRBV12-4
abundance: few
d_gene: .
CDR3aa: CASSLFSPDTQYF
CDR3nt: TGTGCCAGCAGTTTATTTTCCCCAGATACGCAGTATTTT

j_gene: TRBJ2-7
v_gene: TRBV27
abundance: few
d_gene: .
CDR3aa: CASSLSGRAGRYF
CDR3nt: TGTGCCAGCAGTTTATCGGGCCGGGCGGGGCGGTACTTC

j_gene: TRBJ2-2
v_gene: TRBV2
abundance: .
d_gene: .
CDR3aa: CASSEGSYTGELFF
CDR3nt: TGTGCCAGCAGTGAAGGTTCTTACACCGGGGAGCTGTTTTTT

j_gene: TRBJ2-7
v_gene: TRBV20-1
abundance: .
d_gene: TRBD2
CDR3aa: CSAQRAGGPSEQYF
CDR3nt: TGCAGTGCTCAAAGAGCGGGGGGGCCGAGCGAGCAGTACTTC

j_gene: TRBJ1-1
v_gene: TRBV9
abundance: few
d_gene: .
CDR3aa: CASSVESRGEAFF
CDR3nt: TGTGCCAGCAGCGTAGAAAGTAGGGGTGAAGCTTTCTTT

j_gene: TRBJ2-3
v_gene: TRBV19
abundance: .
d_gene: .
CDR3aa: CASRSGTDTQYF
CDR3nt: TGTGCCAGTAGGAGCGGCACAGATACGCAGTATTTT

j_gene: TRBJ2-7
v_gene: TRBV12-3/TRBV12-4
abundance: few
d_gene: TRBD1
CDR3aa: CASSRGPTAYEQYF
CDR3nt: TGTGCCAGCAGCAGGGGGCCCACAGCCTACGAGCAGTACTTC

j_gene: TRBJ2-5
v_gene: TRBV7-9
abundance: few
d_gene: .
CDR3aa: CASSDRDTEETQYF
CDR3nt: TGTGCCAGCAGCGACCGGGACACAGAAGAGACCCAGTACTTC

j_gene: TRBJ2-5
v_gene: TRBV13
abundance: few
d_gene: TRBD2
CDR3aa: CASSLYGERGLQETQYF
CDR3nt: TGTGCCAGCAGCTTATACGGAGAGCGGGGGCTCCAAGAGACCCAGTACTTC

j_gene: TRBJ2-7
v_gene: TRBV7-2
abundance: many
d_gene: TRBD2
CDR3aa: CASSLEGTSSYEQYF
CDR3nt: TGTGCCAGCAGCTTAGAGGGGACTAGCTCCTACGAGCAGTACTTC

j_gene: TRBJ1-1
v_gene: TRBV9
abundance: few
d_gene: TRBD1
CDR3aa: CASSMNTGATEAFF
CDR3nt: TGTGCCAGCAGCATGAACACAGGGGCCACTGAAGCTTTCTTT

j_gene: TRBJ1-1
v_gene: TRBV9
abundance: many
d_gene: .
CDR3aa: CASSPGTSDTEAFF
CDR3nt: TGTGCCAGCAGCCCGGGGACATCAGACACTGAAGCTTTCTTT

j_gene: TRBJ2-2
v_gene: TRBV29-1
abundance: .
d_gene: .
CDR3aa: CAVGPTGELFF
CDR3nt: TGCGCTGTTGGCCCCACCGGGGAGCTGTTTTTT

j_gene: TRBJ2-7
v_gene: TRBV5-6
abundance: .
d_gene: .
CDR3aa: CASSFAVDRTYEQYF
CDR3nt: TGTGCCAGCAGCTTCGCCGTTGACCGAACCTACGAGCAGTACTTC

j_gene: TRBJ1-5
v_gene: TRBV27
abundance: .
d_gene: .
CDR3aa: CASSKGTYSNQPQHF
CDR3nt: TGTGCCAGCAGTAAAGGAACATATAGCAATCAGCCCCAGCATTTT

j_gene: TRBJ2-7
v_gene: TRBV12-3/TRBV12-4
abundance: many
d_gene: .
CDR3aa: CASSLASVGSQQYF
CDR3nt: TGTGCCAGCAGTTTAGCGAGTGTAGGCTCGCAGCAGTACTTC

j_gene: TRBJ2-6
v_gene: TRBV9
abundance: few
d_gene: .
CDR3aa: CASSPLTVEGIISGANVLTF
CDR3nt: TGTGCCAGCAGCCCCCTAACCGTAGAGGGTATTATCTCTGGGGCCAACGTCCTGACTTTC